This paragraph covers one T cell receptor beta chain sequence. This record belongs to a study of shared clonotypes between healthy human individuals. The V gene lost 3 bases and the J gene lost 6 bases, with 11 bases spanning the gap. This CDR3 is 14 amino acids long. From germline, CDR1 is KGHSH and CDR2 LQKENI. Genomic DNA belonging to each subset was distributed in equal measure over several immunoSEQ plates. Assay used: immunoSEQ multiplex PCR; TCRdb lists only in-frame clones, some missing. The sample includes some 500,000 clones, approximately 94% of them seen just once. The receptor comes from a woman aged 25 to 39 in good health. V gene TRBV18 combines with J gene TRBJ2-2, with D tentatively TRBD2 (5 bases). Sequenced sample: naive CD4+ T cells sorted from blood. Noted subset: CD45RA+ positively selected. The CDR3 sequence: CASSPGVASGELFF. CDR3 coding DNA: TGTGCCAGCTCACCCGGGGTGGCGTCCGGGGAGCTGTTTTTT.